Sequencing of this T cell receptor beta chain was carried out in a study of cytomegalovirus exposure and HLA in healthy donors. Study-level results: Immune exposure information available was restricted to CMV serostatus. With DRB1 most and HLA-C fewest, TCR association rates differed between HLA loci in a later analysis. Most TCR sequences proved rare, with some public TCRs found in many donors.

A multiplex PCR was run with 60 Vbeta primers and 13 Jbeta primers. In the authors' workflow: As a later analysis found, there were tens of millions of unique TCR beta chains, of which some 9.9 million were shared. Using immunoSEQ multiplex PCR, the repertoire was profiled, and TCRdb retains in-frame clones only, with some absent. That table gives V, J and clone size, and the DNA gave D and trimming. The sample records nearly 110,000 clones, around 85% being singletons. A note on this clone: Its antigen is not known.

The CDR3 extends over 14 amino acids. Germline CDR1 is SEHNR and CDR2 is FQNEAQ (reference sequence). V was clipped by 5 bases and J by 4 bases, with 14 bases between them. Sequencing was carried out using PBMCs. The chain carries TRBV7-9 and TRBJ1-1; possibly TRBD1 for D (5 bases). This clonotype was obtained from a man between 25 and 39 years old in good health and CMV-seronegative. The CDR3 DNA reads TGTGCCAGCAGCCCCCGACAGAGAGGCACTGAAGCTTTCTTT. Translated: CASSPRQRGTEAFF.